This is a list of T cell receptor beta chains from one sample in a study of T cells after yellow fever vaccination. TCRdb itself ran the 5' RACE reads through MiXCR, one entry per CDR3 protein. Of 500,000 to 650,000 distinct CDR3 sequences in the sample, around a sixth were seen once. The specimen was PBMCs, collected 5 to 6 days after the first yellow fever vaccination. All receptors come from a man between 18 and 35 years old who received the YFV17D yellow fever vaccine. CDR3s include the opening cysteine and the closing phenylalanine or tryptophan.

15 TRBV5-1 CASSGPHDSGNTIYF
11 TRBV25-1 CASSHSYAQYF
16 TRBV6-2/TRBV6-3 CASSYEIGGGSYEQYF
15 TRBV4-3 CASSQGTQTNEKLFF
17 TRBV7-2 CASSKSLAGLLQETQYF
16 TRBV6-5 CASSYSPGMSNQPQHF
13 TRBV15 CATSRTVNTEAFF
16 TRBV18 CASSPLDPYSNQPQHF
18 TRBV28 CASTERLAGKPTNNEQFF
15 TRBV19 CASSNPGHSNTEAFF
14 TRBV6-1 CASAGQLAKNIQYF
16 TRBV9 CASSDRQAAYNSPLHF
14 TRBV4-1 CASSNRQGNSGYTF
13 TRBV20-1 CSAGGVGTDTQYF
14 TRBV28 CASGLVPSTDTQYF
13 TRBV6-6 CASDSGGKDTQYF
15 TRBV4-1 CASSRGQGSFYEQYF
15 TRBV5-4 CASSLDSSGTDTQYF
14 TRBV6-1 CASRTTATDEKLFF
16 TRBV4-2 CASSQGGRGQRETQYF
16 TRBV7-2 CASSLVAGFPSDTQYF
12 TRBV4-2 CASSQDGGEAFF
16 TRBV27 CASSSLGFEQNQPQHF
20 TRBV3-1 CASSQVNPDHKYPINYGYTF
11 TRBV29-1 CSGYRGEELFF
16 TRBV20-1 CSARDPGRLTGAEQYF
16 TRBV7-3 CASSWGLAGGGDEQFF
13 TRBV6-2/TRBV6-3 CASSGYLGVTLHF
15 TRBV28 CASSLKTGEGNEQFF
15 TRBV12-3/TRBV12-4 CASSLRRGGVGELFF
15 TRBV15 CATSGPGQGNNEQFF
16 TRBV7-6 CASSLGSSGTYNEQFF
15 TRBV5-1 CASSVRVADQETQYF
12 TRBV30 CAWSAENTEAFF
17 TRBV4-1 CASSQHYRTDSGNTIYF
16 TRBV6-5 CASSYGRDRPTDTQYF
13 TRBV2 CASRSGQLYGYTF
18 TRBV5-1 CASSLASVAGGDGETQYF
19 TRBV11-1 CASSLTSGGSLSNTGELFF
13 TRBV12-3/TRBV12-4 CASSLHTDYGYTF
15 TRBV9 CASSVGVAGAYEQYF
13 TRBV7-2 CATTRGQNEKLFF
14 TRBV15 CATSSRVGNTEAFF
15 TRBV7-2 CASSSRAGEVGELFF
15 TRBV6-5 CASSYGESSYNEQFF
19 TRBV12-3/TRBV12-4 CASKLVGLAGGRGTDTQYF
12 TRBV5-5 CASSLPGVWQFF
15 TRBV5-1 CASSLERQGGNTIYF
15 TRBV7-2 CASSSRVAINTEAFF
16 TRBV5-4 CASSSGIHYLGSEQYF
13 TRBV10-3 CAIRGQGDTEAFF
14 TRBV20-1 CSARPTGLASPLHF
15 TRBV6-5 CASSYAIERDTEAFF